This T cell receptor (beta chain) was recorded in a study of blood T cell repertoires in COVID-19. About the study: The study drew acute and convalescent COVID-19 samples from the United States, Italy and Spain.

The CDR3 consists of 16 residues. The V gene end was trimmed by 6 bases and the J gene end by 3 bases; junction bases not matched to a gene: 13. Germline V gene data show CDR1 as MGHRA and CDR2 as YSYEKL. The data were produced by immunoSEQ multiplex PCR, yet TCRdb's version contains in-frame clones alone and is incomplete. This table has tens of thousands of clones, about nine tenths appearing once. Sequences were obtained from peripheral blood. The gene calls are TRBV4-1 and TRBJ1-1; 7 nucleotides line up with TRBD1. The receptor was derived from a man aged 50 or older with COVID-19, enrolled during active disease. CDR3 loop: CASSSFPGQRYTEAFF. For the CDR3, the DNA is TGCGCCAGCAGTTCTTTTCCGGGACAGAGGTACACTGAAGCTTTCTTT.